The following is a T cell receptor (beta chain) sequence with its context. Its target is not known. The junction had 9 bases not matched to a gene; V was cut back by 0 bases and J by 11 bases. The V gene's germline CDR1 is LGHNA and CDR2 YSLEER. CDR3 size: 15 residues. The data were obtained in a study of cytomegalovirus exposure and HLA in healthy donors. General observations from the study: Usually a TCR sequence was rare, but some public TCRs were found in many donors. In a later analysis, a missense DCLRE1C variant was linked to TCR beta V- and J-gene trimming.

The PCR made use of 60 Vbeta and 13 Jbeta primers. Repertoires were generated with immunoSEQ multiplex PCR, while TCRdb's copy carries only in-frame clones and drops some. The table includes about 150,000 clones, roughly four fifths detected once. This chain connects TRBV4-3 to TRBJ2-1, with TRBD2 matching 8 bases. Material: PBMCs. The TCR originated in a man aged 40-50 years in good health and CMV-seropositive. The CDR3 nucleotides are TGCGCCAGCAGCCAAGATGCAAGCGGGAGTATCCAGCAGTTCTTC. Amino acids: CASSQDASGSIQQFF.